This TCR beta chain stems from a study of blood T cells in healthy people across ages. Primed by a sample-barcoded 5' primer and a J-beta primer mix, a second PCR proceeded for roughly 6 to 12 cycles. Through a template-switch adaptor with 12 random nucleotides, each cDNA molecule received a tag. TCRdb reprocessed the 5' RACE reads via MiXCR and lists one record per CDR3 protein. The data hold 1.5 million to 2 million distinct CDR3 sequences, with about two fifths observed a single time. Each donor had approximately 10 milliliters of peripheral blood drawn. The CDR3 covers 17 residues. CDR1 is LGHNA and CDR2 is YSLEER in the germline V gene. V gave up 3 bases and J gave up 3 bases, with 20 bases separating them.

Sequencing was carried out using blood. The genes are TRBV4-3 and TRBJ1-2; TRBD1 might be the D (5 bases). The clonotype comes from a human donor in good health. The CDR3 protein is CASSQDRDLGGDYGYTF. The DNA for the CDR3 is TGCGCCAGCAGCCAGGACCGAGATTTAGGAGGGGACTATGGCTACACCTTC.